The rows below give T cell receptor beta chains drawn from one sample of a study of blood T cell repertoires in COVID-19. The assay was immunoSEQ multiplex PCR, and TCRdb's table has in-frame clones only and misses some. This sample carries fewer than 300,000 clones, 85% of them seen once, and the ten largest clones take roughly 2.7%. The sample was PBMCs or T cells enriched from blood (not recorded which). Every receptor here comes from a woman aged 45-60 years who had recovered from COVID-19. Both conserved end residues are part of each CDR3. A D gene is named only where the DNA matches it firmly. Rows may omit the clone size; those that give it use once, few, many or a size class.

V gene	D gene	clone size	J gene	CDR3 protein	CDR3 DNA
TRBV13	.	.	TRBJ2-7	CASSFLYEQYF	TGTGCCAGCAGCTTCCTCTACGAGCAGTACTTC
TRBV29-1	TRBD1	.	TRBJ2-7	CSGGQGAYEQYF	TGCAGCGGGGGACAGGGGGCCTACGAGCAGTACTTC
TRBV5-1	TRBD2	once	TRBJ2-3	CASSLDGTSGDTQYF	TGCGCCAGCAGCTTGGACGGGACTAGCGGAGATACGCAGTATTTT
TRBV12-3/TRBV12-4	TRBD2	.	TRBJ2-3	CASSSGGTSQYF	TGTGCCAGCAGTTCCGGGGGGACTTCGCAGTATTTT
TRBV7-2	.	.	TRBJ2-1	CASSLGLPINEQFF	TGTGCCAGCAGCCTGGGACTCCCCATCAATGAGCAGTTCTTC
TRBV2	.	.	TRBJ2-1	CAKGGPIYNEQFF	TGTGCCAAGGGAGGACCAATCTACAATGAGCAGTTCTTC
TRBV19	.	.	TRBJ1-5	CASSIDLGSGNQPQHF	TGTGCCAGTAGTATAGATCTTGGGAGTGGCAATCAGCCCCAGCATTTT
TRBV5-1	TRBD2	few	TRBJ2-7	CASSWTLAGGGYEQYF	TGCGCCAGCAGCTGGACTCTAGCGGGGGGCGGCTACGAGCAGTACTTC
TRBV27	TRBD1	.	TRBJ2-1	CASSYRGANEQFF	TGTGCCAGCAGTTACAGGGGCGCCAATGAGCAGTTCTTC
TRBV5-1	TRBD1	.	TRBJ2-3	CASSWGTGAEGTQYF	TGCGCCAGCAGCTGGGGGACAGGGGCCGAGGGTACGCAGTATTTT
TRBV6-1	.	.	TRBJ2-1	CASSEALGAQNEQFF	TGTGCCAGCAGTGAAGCGCTGGGGGCCCAAAATGAGCAGTTCTTC
TRBV3-1/TRBV3-2	.	.	TRBJ1-6	CASSQDGVQSSYNSPLHF	TGTGCCAGCAGCCAAGACGGGGTGCAAAGCTCCTATAATTCACCCCTCCACTTT
TRBV11-2	.	.	TRBJ1-4	CASSGGEGVKREKLFF	TGTGCCAGCAGCGGAGGGGAGGGGGTAAAAAGGGAAAAACTGTTTTTT
TRBV7-9	TRBD1	.	TRBJ1-1	CASSLPRQGLTEAFF	TGTGCCAGCAGCCTCCCCCGACAGGGATTAACTGAAGCTTTCTTT
TRBV29-1	.	.	TRBJ2-2	CSVDWQRGGELFF	TGCAGCGTTGACTGGCAGAGAGGCGGGGAGCTGTTTTTT
TRBV3-1/TRBV3-2	.	few	TRBJ1-5	CASSQGQANQPQHF	TGTGCCAGCAGCCAAGGACAGGCTAATCAGCCCCAGCATTTT
TRBV11-3	.	few	TRBJ2-2	CASSPRRGITGELFF	TGTGCCAGCAGCCCAAGACGGGGGATCACCGGGGAGCTGTTTTTT
TRBV6-5	TRBD2	few	TRBJ2-7	CASSLRRSGSYEQYF	TGTGCCAGCAGTCTACGACGTAGCGGGAGCTACGAGCAGTACTTC
TRBV7-9	.	.	TRBJ1-6	CASMTGFNSPLHF	TGTGCCAGCATGACAGGCTTCAATTCACCCCTCCACTTT
TRBV19	TRBD2	.	TRBJ2-3	CASSQASGGVSRDTQYF	TGTGCCAGTAGTCAGGCTAGCGGGGGGGTTAGTCGAGATACGCAGTATTTT
TRBV19	TRBD1	.	TRBJ1-4	CASSSRTGNEKLFF	TGTGCCAGTAGTTCCCGGACAGGGAATGAAAAACTGTTTTTT
TRBV6-5	.	few	TRBJ1-2	CASSYRTAGGYTF	TGTGCCAGCAGTTACAGAACTGCAGGGGGCTACACCTTC
TRBV7-8	TRBD1	few	TRBJ1-2	CASSRDRRKGYTF	TGTGCCAGCAGCCGGGACAGAAGGAAGGGCTACACCTTC
TRBV18	.	.	TRBJ2-1	CASSPRASYNEQFF	TGTGCCAGCTCACCACGGGCGTCCTACAATGAGCAGTTCTTC
TRBV11-3	TRBD2	.	TRBJ2-1	CASSLDAASGGGQFF	TGTGCCAGCAGCTTAGATGCCGCCAGTGGGGGGGGGCAGTTCTTC
TRBV5-5	.	.	TRBJ2-7	CASSFFGDEQYF	TGTGCCAGCAGCTTTTTCGGGGACGAGCAGTACTTC
TRBV3-1/TRBV3-2	TRBD1	.	TRBJ2-7	CASSPGTGRSYEQYF	TGTGCCAGCAGCCCCGGGACAGGGAGATCCTACGAGCAGTACTTC
TRBV27	TRBD1	once	TRBJ2-7	CASMYRGSYEQYF	TGTGCCAGCATGTACAGGGGATCCTACGAGCAGTACTTC
TRBV3-1/TRBV3-2	.	.	TRBJ1-5	CASSQELVQGGQPQHF	TGTGCCAGCAGCCAAGAATTAGTACAGGGTGGTCAGCCCCAGCATTTT
TRBV15	.	.	TRBJ2-5	CATSRDRGETQYF	TGTGCCACCAGCAGAGATCGGGGGGAGACCCAGTACTTC
TRBV4-1	TRBD2	.	TRBJ2-3	CASSQEGAGGPWDTQYF	TGCGCCAGCAGCCAAGAAGGGGCGGGAGGGCCATGGGATACGCAGTATTTT
TRBV4-1	TRBD1	once	TRBJ2-7	CASSHPGQGEYEQYF	TGCGCCAGCAGCCACCCGGGACAGGGAGAATACGAGCAGTACTTC
TRBV12-2	.	.	TRBJ2-2	CASRPSQAGELFF	TGTGCAAGTCGCCCCAGCCAGGCCGGGGAGCTGTTTTTT
TRBV2	.	.	TRBJ1-5	CASSHRTASNQPQHF	TGTGCCAGCAGTCACCGGACAGCCAGCAATCAGCCCCAGCATTTT
TRBV3-1/TRBV3-2	TRBD2	.	TRBJ2-7	CASSQGPAGFYEQYF	TGTGCCAGCAGCCAAGGGCCAGCGGGGTTTTACGAGCAGTACTTC
TRBV19	TRBD1	once	TRBJ2-7	CASSVGQGILYEQYF	TGTGCCAGTAGTGTGGGACAGGGGATACTCTACGAGCAGTACTTC
TRBV5-1	TRBD1	once	TRBJ1-4	CASSLQSQGGEKLFF	TGCGCCAGCAGCTTGCAATCACAGGGGGGTGAAAAACTGTTTTTT
TRBV28	TRBD1	few	TRBJ1-6	CASSSGQATNSPLHF	TGTGCCAGCAGTTCAGGACAGGCTACCAATTCACCCCTCCACTTT
TRBV11-2	TRBD1	few	TRBJ1-2	CASSFGTGGLNYGYTF	TGTGCCAGCAGCTTCGGGACAGGGGGCTTGAACTATGGCTACACCTTC
TRBV29-1	TRBD1	once	TRBJ2-3	CSALKGADTQYF	TGCAGCGCCCTAAAGGGGGCGGATACGCAGTATTTT
TRBV4-3	.	.	TRBJ1-4	CASSQDWAVSNEKLFF	TGCGCCAGCAGCCAAGACTGGGCAGTGAGTAATGAAAAACTGTTTTTT
TRBV7-9	.	.	TRBJ2-7	CASSHSYEQYF	TGTGCCAGCAGCCACTCCTACGAGCAGTACTTC
TRBV11-2	.	.	TRBJ2-6	CASSFTGANVLTF	TGTGCCAGCAGCTTCACTGGGGCCAACGTCCTGACTTTC
TRBV6-5	.	.	TRBJ2-5	CAIRLWEYQETQYF	TGTGCCATACGCCTATGGGAGTACCAAGAGACCCAGTACTTC
TRBV6-1	TRBD1	.	TRBJ1-1	CASSDRDRETTFF	TGTGCCAGCAGTGACCGGGACAGGGAAACAACTTTCTTT
TRBV2	TRBD2	.	TRBJ2-3	CASSDSGGTDTQYF	TGTGCCAGCAGTGACAGCGGGGGAACAGATACGCAGTATTTT